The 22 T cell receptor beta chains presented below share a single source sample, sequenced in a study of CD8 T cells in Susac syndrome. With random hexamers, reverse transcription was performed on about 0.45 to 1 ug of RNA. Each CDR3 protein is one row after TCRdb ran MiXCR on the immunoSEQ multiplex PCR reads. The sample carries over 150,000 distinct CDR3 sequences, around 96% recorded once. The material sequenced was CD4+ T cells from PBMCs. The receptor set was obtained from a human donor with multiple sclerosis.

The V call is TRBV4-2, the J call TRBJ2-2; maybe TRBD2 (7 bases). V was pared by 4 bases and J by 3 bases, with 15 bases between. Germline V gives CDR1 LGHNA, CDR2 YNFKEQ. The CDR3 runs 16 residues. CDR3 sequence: CASSREGGTHTGELFF. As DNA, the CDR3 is TGTGCCAGCAGCCGGGAGGGGGGGACACACACCGGGGAGCTGTTTTTT.

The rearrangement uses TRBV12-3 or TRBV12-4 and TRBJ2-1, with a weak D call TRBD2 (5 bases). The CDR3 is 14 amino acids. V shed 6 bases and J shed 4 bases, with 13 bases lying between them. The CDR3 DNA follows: TGTGCCAGCAGGGGTAAGGGAGAGTACAATGAGCAGTTCTTC. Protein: CASRGKGEYNEQFF.

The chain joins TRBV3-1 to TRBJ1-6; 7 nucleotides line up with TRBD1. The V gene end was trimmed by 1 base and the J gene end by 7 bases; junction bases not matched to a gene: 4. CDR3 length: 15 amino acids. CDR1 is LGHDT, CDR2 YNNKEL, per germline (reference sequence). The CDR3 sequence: CASSQALRGNSPLHF. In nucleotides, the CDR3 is TGTGCCAGCAGCCAAGCCCTCAGGGGGAATTCACCCCTCCACTTT.

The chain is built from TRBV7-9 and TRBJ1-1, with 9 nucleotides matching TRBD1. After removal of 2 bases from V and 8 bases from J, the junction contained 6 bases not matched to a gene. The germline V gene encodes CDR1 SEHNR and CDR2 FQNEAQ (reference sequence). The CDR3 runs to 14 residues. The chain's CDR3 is CASSLWNRGQEAFF. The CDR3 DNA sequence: TGTGCCAGCAGCTTATGGAACAGGGGGCAGGAAGCTTTCTTT. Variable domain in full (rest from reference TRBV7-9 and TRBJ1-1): DTGVSQNPRHKITKRGQNVTFRCDPISEHNRLYWYRQTLGQGPEFLTYFQNEAQLEKSRLLSDRFSAERPKGSFSTLEIQRTEQGDSAMYLCASSLWNRGQEAFFGQGTRLTVV.

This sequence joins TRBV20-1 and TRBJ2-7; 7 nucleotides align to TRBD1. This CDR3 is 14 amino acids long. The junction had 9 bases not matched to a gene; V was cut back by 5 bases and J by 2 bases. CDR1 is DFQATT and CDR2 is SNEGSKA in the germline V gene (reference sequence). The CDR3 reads CSAQQGDGAYEQYF. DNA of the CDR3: TGCAGTGCTCAGCAGGGGGACGGTGCCTACGAGCAGTACTTC.

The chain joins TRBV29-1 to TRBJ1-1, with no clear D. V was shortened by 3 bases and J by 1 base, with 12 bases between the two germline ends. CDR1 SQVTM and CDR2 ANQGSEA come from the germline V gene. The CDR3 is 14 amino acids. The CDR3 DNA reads TGCAGCGTTGATTCGCTGACTTCGAACACTGAAGCTTTCTTT. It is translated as CSVDSLTSNTEAFF. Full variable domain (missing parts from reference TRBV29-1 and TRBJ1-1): SAVISQKPSRDICQRGTSLTIQCQVDSQVTMMFWYRQQPGQSLTLIATANQGSEATYESGFVIDKFPISRPNLTFSTLTVSNMSPEDSSIYLCSVDSLTSNTEAFFGQGTRLTVV.

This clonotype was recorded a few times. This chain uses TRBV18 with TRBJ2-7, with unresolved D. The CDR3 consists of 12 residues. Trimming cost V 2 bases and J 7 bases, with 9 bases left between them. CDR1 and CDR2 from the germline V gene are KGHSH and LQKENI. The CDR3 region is CASSPILGEQYF. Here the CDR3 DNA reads TGTGCCAGCTCACCAATTCTGGGGGAGCAGTACTTC. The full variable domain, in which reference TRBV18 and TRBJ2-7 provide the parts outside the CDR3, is NAGVMQNPRHLVRRRGQEARLRCSPMKGHSHVYWYRQLPEEGLKFMVYLQKENIIDESGMPKERFSAEFPKEGPSILRIQQVVRGDSAAYFCASSPILGEQYFGPGTRLTVT.

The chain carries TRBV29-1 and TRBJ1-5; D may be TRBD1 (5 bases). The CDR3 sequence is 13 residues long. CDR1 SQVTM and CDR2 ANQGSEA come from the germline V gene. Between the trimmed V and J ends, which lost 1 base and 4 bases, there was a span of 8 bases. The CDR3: CSVEVAGNQPQHF. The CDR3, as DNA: TGCAGCGTTGAAGTGGCAGGGAATCAGCCCCAGCATTTT.

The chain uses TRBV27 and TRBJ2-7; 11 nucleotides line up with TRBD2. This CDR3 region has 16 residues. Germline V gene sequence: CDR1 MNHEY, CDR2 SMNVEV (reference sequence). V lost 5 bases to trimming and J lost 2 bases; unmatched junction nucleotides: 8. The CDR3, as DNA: TGTGCCAGCAGTCCGGGACTAGCGGACGGTACCTACGAGCAGTACTTC. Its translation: CASSPGLADGTYEQYF.

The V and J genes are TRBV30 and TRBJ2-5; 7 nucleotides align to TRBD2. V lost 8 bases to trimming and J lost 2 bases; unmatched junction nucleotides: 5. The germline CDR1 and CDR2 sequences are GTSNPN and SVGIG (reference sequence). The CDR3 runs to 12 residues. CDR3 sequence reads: CAGWDYQETQYF. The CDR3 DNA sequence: TGTGCCGGGTGGGACTATCAAGAGACCCAGTACTTC.

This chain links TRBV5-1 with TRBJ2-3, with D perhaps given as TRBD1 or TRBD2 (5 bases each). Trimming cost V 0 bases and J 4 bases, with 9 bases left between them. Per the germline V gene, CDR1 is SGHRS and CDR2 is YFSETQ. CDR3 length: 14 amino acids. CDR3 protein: CASSLDGGADTQYF. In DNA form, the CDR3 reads TGCGCCAGCAGCTTGGATGGGGGAGCAGATACGCAGTATTTT.

In DNA, the CDR3 is TGCAGTGTCAGGACAGCACAAGAGACCCAGTACTTC. It codes for CSVRTAQETQYF. The chain joins TRBV20-1 to TRBJ2-5; the D gene is possibly TRBD1 (6 bases). The length of the CDR3 is 12 residues. The V end lost 7 bases, the J end lost 2 bases, and 11 bases lay between the germline ends. Germline V gene sequence: CDR1 DFQATT, CDR2 SNEGSKA (reference sequence).

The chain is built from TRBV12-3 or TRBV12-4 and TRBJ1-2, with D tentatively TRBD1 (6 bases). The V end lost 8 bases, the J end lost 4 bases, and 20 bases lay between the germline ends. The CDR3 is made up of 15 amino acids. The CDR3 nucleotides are TGTGCCAGCTCTCAAAGGGGGGATGCCGCCTATGGCTACACCTTC. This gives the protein CASSQRGDAAYGYTF.

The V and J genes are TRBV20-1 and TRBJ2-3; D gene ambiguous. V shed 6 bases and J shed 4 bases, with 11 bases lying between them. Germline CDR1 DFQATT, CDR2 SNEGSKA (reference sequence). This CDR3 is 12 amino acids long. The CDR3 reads CSALATPDTQYF. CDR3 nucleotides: TGCAGTGCCCTTGCTACCCCAGATACGCAGTATTTT.

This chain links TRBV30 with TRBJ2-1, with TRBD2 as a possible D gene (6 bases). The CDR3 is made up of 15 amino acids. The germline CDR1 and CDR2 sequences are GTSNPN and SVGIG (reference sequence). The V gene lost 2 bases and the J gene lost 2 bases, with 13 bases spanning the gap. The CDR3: CAWSTGGTTYNEQFF. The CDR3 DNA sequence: TGTGCCTGGAGTACCGGGGGAACTACCTACAATGAGCAGTTCTTC.

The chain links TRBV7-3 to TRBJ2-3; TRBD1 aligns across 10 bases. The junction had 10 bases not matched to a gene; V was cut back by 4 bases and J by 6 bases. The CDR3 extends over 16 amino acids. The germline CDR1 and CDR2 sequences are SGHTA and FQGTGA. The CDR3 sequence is CASSWRQGAASDTQYF. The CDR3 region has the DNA TGTGCCAGCAGCTGGCGACAGGGGGCCGCCTCGGATACGCAGTATTTT.

The CDR3: CASSLQGKGYEQYF. In nucleotides, the CDR3 is TGTGCCAGCAGTTTACAGGGCAAAGGCTACGAGCAGTACTTC. This rearrangement joins TRBV12-3 or TRBV12-4 to TRBJ2-7, with D perhaps TRBD1 (5 bases). V was cut by 2 bases and J by 3 bases, with 11 bases left in between. The CDR3 is 14 amino acids.

CDR3 in DNA: TGTGCCTGGAGACGGGACAGGAATACCTACGAGCAGTACTTC. Translated: CAWRRDRNTYEQYF. The V and J genes are TRBV30 and TRBJ2-7; the match to TRBD1 covers 8 bases. CDR1 and CDR2 (germline): GTSNPN, SVGIG (reference sequence). Trimming cost V 3 bases and J 2 bases; bases outside gene matches: 6. The CDR3 is 14 residues long.

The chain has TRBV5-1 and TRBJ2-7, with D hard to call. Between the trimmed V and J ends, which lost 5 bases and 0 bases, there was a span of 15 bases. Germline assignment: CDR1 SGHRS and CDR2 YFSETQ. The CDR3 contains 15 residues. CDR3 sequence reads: CASRAISSSSYEQYF. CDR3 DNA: TGCGCCAGCAGGGCGATTTCTTCAAGCTCCTACGAGCAGTACTTC.

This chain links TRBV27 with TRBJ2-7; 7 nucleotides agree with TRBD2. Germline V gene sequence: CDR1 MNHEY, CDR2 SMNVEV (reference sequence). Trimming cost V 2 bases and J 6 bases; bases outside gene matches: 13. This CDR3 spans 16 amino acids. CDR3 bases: TGTGCCAGCAGTTTAGGAATAGGGGAAGCGGGGTCCGAGCAGTACTTC. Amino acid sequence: CASSLGIGEAGSEQYF.

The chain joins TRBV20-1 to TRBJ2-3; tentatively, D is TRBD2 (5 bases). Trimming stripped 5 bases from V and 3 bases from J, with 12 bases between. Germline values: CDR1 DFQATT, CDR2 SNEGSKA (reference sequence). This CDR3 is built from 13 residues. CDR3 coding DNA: TGCAGTGCTCGCCGAGCGGAGACAGATACGCAGTATTTT. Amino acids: CSARRAETDTQYF.

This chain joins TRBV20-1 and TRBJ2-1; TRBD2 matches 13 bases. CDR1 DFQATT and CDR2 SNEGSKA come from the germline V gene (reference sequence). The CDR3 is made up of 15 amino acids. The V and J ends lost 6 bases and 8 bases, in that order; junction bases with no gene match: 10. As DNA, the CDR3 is TGCAGTGCCCAAGTAGCGGGACTAGCGGGGCATGAGCAGTTCTTC. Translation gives CSAQVAGLAGHEQFF.